The 14 T cell receptor beta chains below were found in one sample sequenced in a study of cytomegalovirus exposure and HLA in healthy donors. Primers: 60 Vbeta forward and 13 Jbeta reverse. Measured with immunoSEQ multiplex PCR; TCRdb has only the in-frame clones, and not every one. This sample has almost 85,000 clones, with around 80% found just once. Sequenced sample: PBMCs. These receptors all come from a male donor in good health and CMV-seropositive.

The genes are TRBV6-5 and TRBJ2-7; possible D gene TRBD2, 6 bases. The CDR3 is 14 residues long. The V gene lost 6 bases and the J gene lost 0 bases, with 12 bases spanning the gap. The V gene's germline CDR1 is MNHEY and CDR2 SVGAGI. The CDR3 spells CASSMGGTSYEQYF. The CDR3 bases are TGTGCCAGCAGCATGGGGGGAACCTCCTACGAGCAGTACTTC.

This sequence joins TRBV5-1 and TRBJ2-5, with TRBD2 matching 11 bases. CDR1 is SGHRS, CDR2 YFSETQ, per germline. The CDR3 loop spans 17 amino acids. Trimming cost V 0 bases and J 1 base; bases outside gene matches: 5. Here the CDR3 DNA reads TGCGCCAGCAGCTTGGCGATTAGCGGGAGGGTCCAAGAGACCCAGTACTTC. This sequence encodes CASSLAISGRVQETQYF.

V is TRBV27 and J is TRBJ2-5; 9 bases match TRBD1. V lost 4 bases, J lost 5 bases, and 8 bases stayed unmatched. The CDR3 runs 15 residues. In germline, CDR1 is MNHEY, CDR2 SMNVEV (reference sequence). In DNA, the CDR3 is TGTGCCAGCAGTTCCCAACAGGGGGCGCATGAGACCCAGTACTTC. Translated, it gives CASSSQQGAHETQYF.

Only a few counts were recorded for this clone. The chain is built from TRBV4-1 and TRBJ1-4; no firm D call. The CDR3 loop spans 14 amino acids. Trimming took off 1 base at V and 10 bases at J, with 13 bases between the two ends. The germline CDR1 and CDR2 sequences are MGHRA and YSYEKL. The chain's CDR3 is CASSQVGPVGKLFF. The DNA of the CDR3 is TGCGCCAGCAGCCAAGTGGGCCCCGTGGGAAAACTGTTTTTT.

The chain uses TRBV6-5 and TRBJ2-7, with D maybe TRBD2 (7 bases). The germline CDR1 and CDR2 sequences are MNHEY and SVGAGI. With 2 bases removed from V and 2 bases from J, the gap between germline ends came to 10 bases. The CDR3 length is 14 residues. As DNA, the CDR3 is TGTGCCAGCAGTTACGGGGGGGCCGCCTACGAGCAGTACTTC. It translates to CASSYGGAAYEQYF.

The genes are TRBV7-8 and TRBJ2-1; D may be TRBD1 (5 bases). CDR3 length equals 16 residues. V was trimmed by 0 bases and J by 2 bases, leaving 11 bases between them. Germline V gives CDR1 SGHVS, CDR2 FQNEAQ. CDR3 DNA sequence: TGTGCCAGCAGCTTAGCGCGAGCAGGGCCCTACAATGAGCAGTTCTTC. Translated: CASSLARAGPYNEQFF. The variable domain in full, completed from reference TRBV7-8 and TRBJ2-1, reads GAGVSQSPRYKVAKRGQDVALRCDPISGHVSLFWYQQALGQGPEFLTYFQNEAQLDKSGLPSDRFFAERPEGSVSTLKIQRTQQEDSAVYLCASSLARAGPYNEQFFGPGTRLTVL.

The rearrangement links TRBV9 to TRBJ2-2; 8 bases align to TRBD2. Germline-derived CDR1 and CDR2 are SGDLS and YYNGEE. The CDR3 has 13 amino acids. V lost 6 bases to trimming and J lost 5 bases; unmatched junction nucleotides: 3. CDR3 sequence (DNA): TGTGCCAGCAAAGGACTAGCTACCGGGGAGCTGTTTTTT. Translated: CASKGLATGELFF.

V is TRBV29-1 and J is TRBJ2-7, with TRBD1 identical over 10 bases. CDR1 and CDR2 from the germline V gene are SQVTM and ANQGSEA. The trim removed 5 bases at V and 7 bases at J, leaving 8 bases unmatched. There are 13 residues in the CDR3. Written as DNA, the CDR3 is TGCAGCGTTAGACAGGGGGCGATGGGTGAGCAGTACTTC. This sequence encodes CSVRQGAMGEQYF.

The genes are TRBV7-2 and TRBJ2-7; 8 bases are a match to TRBD1. There are 16 residues in the CDR3. CDR1 SGHTA and CDR2 FQGNSA come from the germline V gene. Unmatched junction bases numbered 12, after V lost 5 bases and J lost 3 bases. As DNA, the CDR3 is TGTGCCAGCAGCGTGACAGGGGACTCCTTCTACTACGAGCAGTACTTC. Translated, it gives CASSVTGDSFYYEQYF.

This clone was found a few times. The rearrangement uses TRBV18 and TRBJ2-3, with a tentative D call TRBD1 (6 bases). Per the germline V gene, CDR1 is KGHSH and CDR2 is LQKENI. V lost 4 bases and J 0 bases, leaving 14 bases between the germline ends. CDR3 length equals 16 residues. CDR3 sequence (DNA): TGTGCCAGCTCACGCGAACAGGGATCTAGCACAGATACGCAGTATTTT. Translation gives CASSREQGSSTDTQYF.

The genes are TRBV10-2 and TRBJ2-5, with TRBD2 matching 10 bases. V was pared by 3 bases and J by 5 bases, with 9 bases of the junction left unmatched. The CDR3 is 16 residues long. Looked up from germline, CDR1 is WSHSY and CDR2 is SAAADI. CDR3 amino acids: CASSELSSGSSETQYF. The CDR3 coding sequence is TGCGCCAGCAGTGAACTCTCTAGCGGGAGCAGTGAGACCCAGTACTTC.

The chain couples TRBV28 to TRBJ1-3; the match to TRBD1 covers 8 bases. After removal of 4 bases from V and 0 bases from J, the junction contained 5 bases not matched to a gene. CDR3 length equals 16 residues. From germline, CDR1 is MDHEN and CDR2 SYDVKM. The CDR3 DNA reads as TGTGCCAGCAGTTCCACCGGGACAGGCTCTGGAAACACCATATATTTT. Translating it yields CASSSTGTGSGNTIYF.

This clone has a single count. CDR3 DNA sequence: TGTGCCAGCAGCTTATACAGGGAGGGCGTAGCTTTCTTT. This gives the protein CASSLYREGVAFF. V usage is TRBV7-6 and J usage is TRBJ1-1; possibly TRBD1 for D (6 bases). V lost 2 bases, J lost 10 bases, and 14 bases lay in between. The germline V gene has CDR1 SGHVS and CDR2 FNYEAQ. The length of the CDR3 is 13 residues.

The genes are TRBV10-3 and TRBJ2-7, with 7 bases aligning to TRBD1. Germline V gene lookup returns CDR1 ENHRY and CDR2 SYGVKD. Losses at the gene ends were 11 bases for V and 0 bases for J; bases not matched to a gene: 7. This CDR3 contains 13 residues. CDR3 DNA: TGTGCCCACAGGGGAGTGAGCTCCTACGAGCAGTACTTC. Its translation: CAHRGVSSYEQYF.